A single T cell receptor (beta chain) is shown here with its context. The antigen remains unidentified. The data derive from a study of CXCR3-negative and CXCR3-positive naive CD8 T cells. Study-wide context: A total of 150 million or so TRB reads was generated, with about 1.5 +/- 0.3 million per library. The study's findings and limits: In both naive subsets diversity was comparably high, whereas memory CD8+ cells showed much lower diversity. Similar TRBV-TRBJ gene usage was seen in naive CXCR3-negative and CXCR3-positive cells, but not in memory cells.

Germline CDR1 is SEHNR and CDR2 is FQNEAQ (reference sequence). The length of the CDR3 is 14 residues. Investigators sorted each CD8+ T cell subset in triplicate, taking 300,000 or so cells each time. In preparing the TRB cDNA libraries, 5' RACE with UMI labels was used. TCRdb reprocessed the 5' RACE reads and stores each CDR3 protein as one record, lacking DNA. The sample table sets out 75,000 to 95,000 distinct CDR3 sequences. The chain carries TRBV7-9 and TRBJ1-2; the TRBD1 assignment by TCRdb is unverifiable without DNA. Source material: naive CXCR3- CD8+ T cells from blood. The subset here: CD45RO-CCR7+CD27+CD95- naive CD8+ T cells lacking CXCR3 (TNR3-). The clonotype originates from a human donor in good health. Some clones in this sample may be carry-over from other donors' samples. This chain's CDR3 is CASSLGDRAYGYTF.